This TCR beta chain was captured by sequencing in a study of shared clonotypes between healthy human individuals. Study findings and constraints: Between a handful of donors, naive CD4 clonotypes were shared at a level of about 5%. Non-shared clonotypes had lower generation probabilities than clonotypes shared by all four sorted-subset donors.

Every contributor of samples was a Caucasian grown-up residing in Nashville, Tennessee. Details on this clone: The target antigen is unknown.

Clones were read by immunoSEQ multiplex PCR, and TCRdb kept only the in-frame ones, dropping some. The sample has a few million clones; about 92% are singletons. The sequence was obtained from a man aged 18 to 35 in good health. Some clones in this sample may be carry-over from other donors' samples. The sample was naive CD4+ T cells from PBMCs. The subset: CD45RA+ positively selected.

The DNA of the CDR3 is TGTGCCAGCAGCGCCGGGACAGAGGAGGGTGGCTATGGCTACACCTTC. It specifies CASSAGTEEGGYGYTF. The rearrangement joins TRBV7-3 to TRBJ1-2; 7 bases align to TRBD1. Germline V gene data show CDR1 as SGHTA and CDR2 as FQGTGA. V was pared by 5 bases and J by 4 bases, with 13 bases of the junction left unmatched. CDR3 length: 16 residues. Complete variable domain (other parts from reference TRBV7-3 and TRBJ1-2): GAGVSQTPSNKVTEKGKYVELRCDPISGHTALYWYRQSLGQGPEFLIYFQGTGAADDSGLPNDRFFAVRPEGSVSTLKIQRTERGDSAVYLCASSAGTEEGGYGYTFGSGTRLTVV.